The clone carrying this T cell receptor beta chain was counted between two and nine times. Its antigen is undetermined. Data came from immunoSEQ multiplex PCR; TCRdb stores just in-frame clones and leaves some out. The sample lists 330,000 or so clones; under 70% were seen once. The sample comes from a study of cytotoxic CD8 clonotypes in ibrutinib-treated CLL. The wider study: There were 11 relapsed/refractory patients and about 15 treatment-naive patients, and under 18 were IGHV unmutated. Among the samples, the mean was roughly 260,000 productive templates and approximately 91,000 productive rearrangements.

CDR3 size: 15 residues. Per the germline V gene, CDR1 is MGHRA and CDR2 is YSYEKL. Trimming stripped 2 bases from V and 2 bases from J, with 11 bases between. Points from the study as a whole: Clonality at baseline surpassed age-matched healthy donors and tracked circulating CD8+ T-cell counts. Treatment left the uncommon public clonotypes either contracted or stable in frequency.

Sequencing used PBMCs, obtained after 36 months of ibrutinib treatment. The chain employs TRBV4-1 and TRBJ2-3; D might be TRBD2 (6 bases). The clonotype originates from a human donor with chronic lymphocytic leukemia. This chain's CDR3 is CASSQTGRDTDTQYF. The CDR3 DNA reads TGCGCCAGCAGCCAAACGGGGCGGGACACAGATACGCAGTATTTT.